Below, 13 T cell receptor beta chains from the same sample are listed, as sequenced in a study of vaccination and CD4 T cells after COVID-19. Their antigens are not known. Cultured CD4+ T cell DNA underwent sequencing with the Oncomine TCR Beta short-read assay. TCRdb re-analysed the PCR reads in MiXCR, keeping a single row per CDR3 protein. Of just under 20,000 distinct CDR3 sequences in the sample, 40% were seen once. The treatment is: roughly 10-day PBMC culture with coronavirus spike peptide pools or control peptides (ViraFEST assay). This specimen was CD4+ T cells from blood, cultured in vitro, taken after SARS-CoV-2 vaccination. Source of these receptors: a human donor who had recovered from COVID-19.

This sequence joins TRBV5-1 and TRBJ1-2; perhaps TRBD1 as D (6 bases). Per the germline V gene, CDR1 is SGHRS and CDR2 is YFSETQ. Trimming removed 5 bases at V and 8 bases at J, with 16 bases between. This CDR3 is built from 13 residues. The CDR3 nucleotides read TGCGCCAGCAGTTGGGGGCAGGGTGTAGGCTACACCTTC. Protein sequence: CASSWGQGVGYTF.

The chain is built from TRBV7-2 and TRBJ2-3, with no clear D. The germline gives CDR1 SGHTA, CDR2 FQGNSA. V was trimmed by 1 base and J by 4 bases, leaving 6 bases between them. This CDR3 has 13 amino acids. CDR3 amino acids: CASSLDGPDTQYF. The CDR3 DNA follows: TGTGCCAGCAGCTTAGATGGCCCAGATACGCAGTATTTT. The variable domain in full, completed from reference TRBV7-2 and TRBJ2-3, reads GAGVSQSPSNKVTEKGKDVELRCDPISGHTALYWYRQSLGQGLEFLIYFQGNSAPDKSGLPSDRFSAERTGGSVSTLTIQRTQQEDSAVYLCASSLDGPDTQYFGPGTRLTVL.

The rearrangement uses TRBV11-2 and TRBJ2-5; D might be TRBD1 or TRBD2, each matching 6 bases. Germline CDR1 reads SGHAT; CDR2 reads FQNNGV. The CDR3 consists of 13 residues. V was clipped by 5 bases and J by 11 bases, with 18 bases between them. CDR3 region: CASSLHRDSTQYF. CDR3 coding DNA: TGTGCCAGCAGCCTCCACAGGGACTCTACACAGTACTTC.

V usage is TRBV14 and J usage is TRBJ1-6; D remains unclear. This CDR3 is 17 amino acids long. CDR1 is SGHDN, CDR2 FVKESK, per germline. Trimming left V 1 base short and J 2 bases short, with 12 bases between. CDR3 sequence reads: CASSQGATLAYNSPLHF. In DNA, the CDR3 is TGTGCCAGCAGCCAAGGGGCCACACTTGCCTATAATTCACCCCTCCACTTT.

This clonotype was found once. This chain connects TRBV6-1 to TRBJ1-5; 8 bases are shared with TRBD1. The CDR3 extends over 16 amino acids. The germline gives CDR1 MNHNS, CDR2 SASEGT. V lost 3 bases, J lost 3 bases, and 7 bases stayed unmatched. Written as DNA, the CDR3 is TGTGCCAGCAGTGACCGGACAGGGACTTTCAATCAGCCCCAGCATTTT. Its protein product is CASSDRTGTFNQPQHF.

This clonotype turned up a few times. The DNA of the CDR3 is TGTGCCAGCATCTCCCCCAATGAGCAGTTCTTC. It translates to CASISPNEQFF. The chain carries TRBV2 and TRBJ2-1; no clear D. This CDR3 spans 11 amino acids. Trimming shortened V by 7 bases and J by 6 bases, and 7 bases separated the two germline ends. CDR1 and CDR2 (germline): SNHLY, FYNNEI.

This rearrangement joins TRBV10-3 to TRBJ2-1; the D is unclear. The J call is doubtful: the DNA matches TRBJ2-7 better. The CDR3 length is 12 residues. CDR1 ENHRY and CDR2 SYGVKD come from the germline V gene. Written as DNA, the CDR3 is TGTGCCATCAGTGAGTCCTTGCTGGAGCAGTACTTC. This encodes CAISESLLEQYF.

This chain's CDR3 is CASSFNPGQGAEAFF. The CDR3 bases are TGTGCCAGCAGTTTTAACCCGGGACAGGGGGCGGAAGCTTTCTTT. This chain connects TRBV6-5 to TRBJ1-1; TRBD1 aligns across 12 bases. V lost 4 bases to trimming and J lost 8 bases; unmatched junction nucleotides: 8. The CDR3 has 15 residues. Germline CDR1 and CDR2: MNHEY and SVGAGI.

The rearrangement uses TRBV7-2 and TRBJ1-1, with 7 bases identical to TRBD1. There are 15 residues in the CDR3. Germline V gives CDR1 SGHTA, CDR2 FQGNSA. With 5 bases clipped from V and 5 bases from J, the junction kept 11 bases outside the gene matches. The CDR3 spells CASSAPTGLGTEAFF. The CDR3 nucleotides are TGTGCCAGCAGCGCCCCGACAGGGTTGGGTACTGAAGCTTTCTTT.

This chain joins TRBV15 and TRBJ2-1, with D tentatively TRBD2 (5 bases). Trimming shortened V by 0 bases and J by 7 bases, and 10 bases separated the two germline ends. This CDR3 contains 14 residues. Germline V CDR1 and CDR2: LNHNV, YYDKDF (reference sequence). CDR3 sequence (DNA): TGTGCCACCAGCAGAGATCGGGGTTCAAATGAGCAGTTCTTC. Translation gives CATSRDRGSNEQFF.

The CDR3 bases are TGCGCCAGCAGCTTGTCGGAGGGGAGACACACTGAAGCTTTCTTT. Translation: CASSLSEGRHTEAFF. The genes are TRBV5-1 and TRBJ1-1, with D possibly being TRBD1 (5 bases). Germline-derived CDR1 and CDR2 are SGHRS and YFSETQ. Trimming took 1 base from V and 3 from J, leaving 13 bases between them. The CDR3 runs to 15 residues.

V and J are TRBV18 and TRBJ2-1; 10 positions agree with TRBD2. This CDR3 has 17 amino acids. With 3 bases clipped from V and 3 bases from J, the junction kept 8 bases outside the gene matches. From germline, CDR1 is KGHSH and CDR2 LQKENI. CDR3 amino acids: CASSPMTSGSNYNEQFF. CDR3 nucleotides: TGTGCCAGCTCACCGATGACTAGCGGGTCGAACTACAATGAGCAGTTCTTC.

The chain links TRBV7-8 to TRBJ1-5; tentative D call: TRBD1 (5 bases). Germline V CDR1 and CDR2: SGHVS, FQNEAQ. The CDR3 covers 16 residues. Trimming stripped 1 base from V and 2 bases from J, with 12 bases between. The CDR3 DNA reads TGTGCCAGCAGCTTAGATCAGTTGACAGGCAATCAGCCCCAGCATTTT. Amino acid sequence: CASSLDQLTGNQPQHF. Combining the CDR3 with reference TRBV7-8 and TRBJ1-5 gives the whole variable domain GAGVSQSPRYKVAKRGQDVALRCDPISGHVSLFWYQQALGQGPEFLTYFQNEAQLDKSGLPSDRFFAERPEGSVSTLKIQRTQQEDSAVYLCASSLDQLTGNQPQHFGDGTRLSIL.